This T cell receptor (beta chain) was sequenced during a study of blood T cell repertoires in COVID-19. The table came from immunoSEQ multiplex PCR; TCRdb's copy has only in-frame clones and leaves some out. The sample comprises 150,000 to 180,000 clones, about 85% of which are singletons, and 0.55% to 0.75% rests with the top ten. In germline, CDR1 is MNHEY, CDR2 SMNVEV (reference sequence). This CDR3 has 13 amino acids. Trimming cost V 5 bases and J 4 bases, with 12 bases left between them. This chain joins TRBV27 and TRBJ2-7; no clear D gene. The clonotype comes from a man aged 55 to 70 with COVID-19, enrolled during active disease. The material sequenced was peripheral blood. The CDR3 reads CASSPILSYEQYF. The CDR3 DNA reads as TGTGCCAGCAGTCCTATCCTATCATACGAGCAGTACTTC.